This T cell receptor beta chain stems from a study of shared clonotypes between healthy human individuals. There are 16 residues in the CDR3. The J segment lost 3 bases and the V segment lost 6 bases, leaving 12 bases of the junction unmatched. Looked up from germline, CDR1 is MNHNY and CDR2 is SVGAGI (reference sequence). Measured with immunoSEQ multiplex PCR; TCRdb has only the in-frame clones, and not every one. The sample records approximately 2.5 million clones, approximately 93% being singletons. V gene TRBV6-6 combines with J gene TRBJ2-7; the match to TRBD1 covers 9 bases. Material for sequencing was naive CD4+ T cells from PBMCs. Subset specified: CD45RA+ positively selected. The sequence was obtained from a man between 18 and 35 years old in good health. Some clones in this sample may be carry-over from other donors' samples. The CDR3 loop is CASRSGQGKGDYEQYF. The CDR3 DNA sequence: TGTGCCAGCAGGTCCGGACAGGGGAAAGGGGACTACGAGCAGTACTTC.